The sequence of this T cell receptor (beta chain) was determined in a study of cytomegalovirus exposure and HLA in healthy donors. Points from the study as a whole: The tendency of first-cohort TCR clusters to co-occur in the roughly 130 validation repertoires emerged from a later analysis. CMV antigen specificity was confirmed in vitro for three CMV-associated chains. Most TCR sequences were seen very rarely across donors, but some public TCRs occurred in many.

CDR3 length: 13 amino acids. Trimming removed 8 bases from V and 9 bases from J; junction bases left unmatched: 9. Germline CDR1 is LNHDA and CDR2 is SQIVND (reference sequence). As for this clone: Its antigen is currently unknown.

Here immunoSEQ multiplex PCR was the method, and the copy in TCRdb shows in-frame clones only, minus some. This table has 90,000 to 120,000 clones, approximately 96% appearing once. V gene TRBV19 combines with J gene TRBJ2-1; 8 bases are a match to TRBD1. The source of this sequence is a woman between 18 and 30 years old in good health and CMV-seronegative. The sequenced material came from PBMCs. CDR3 protein: CASGRSRGPEQFF. DNA of the CDR3: TGTGCCAGTGGCCGCAGCAGGGGGCCTGAGCAGTTCTTC.